The 32 T cell receptor beta chains below were found in one sample sequenced in a study of blood T cell dynamics during melanoma immunotherapy (dated by TCRdb to 2019 to 2021). The library was obtained by the immunoSEQ multiplex PCR assay. Held by TCRdb, this immuneACCESS table contains in-frame sequences only and omits some clones. Under half of the omission traces to an unresolved V gene where checked; the cause of the rest is unknown. The sample table holds over 10,000 clones, of which 90% to 95% were seen once. Of the sample, less than 0.2% is held by the ten largest clones. In the paper's terms, the time point label means: week 3, after first cycle of checkpoint inhibitor. The material was effector memory CD8+ T cells from blood, obtained from a patient treated with checkpoint blockade. The receptor source for this set is a human donor with melanoma.

The chain combines TRBV19 with TRBJ1-2; 8 nucleotides match TRBD1. This CDR3 is built from 17 residues. The germline V gene has CDR1 LNHDA and CDR2 SQIVND (reference sequence). J lost 2 bases, V lost 9 bases, and 17 bases had no gene match. The CDR3 sequence is CASSRSSQGAKNYGYTF. CDR3 bases: TGTGCCAGCAGCCGGAGTTCTCAGGGGGCAAAGAACTATGGCTACACCTTC.

This chain uses TRBV18 with TRBJ1-3; no firm D call. The CDR3 is 15 amino acids. Between the trimmed V and J ends, which lost 0 bases and 3 bases, there was a span of 9 bases. The germline V gene has CDR1 KGHSH and CDR2 LQKENI. CDR3 amino acids: CASSPPAGYGNTIYF. CDR3 DNA: TGTGCCAGCTCACCACCCGCGGGCTATGGAAACACCATATATTTT.

This sequence joins TRBV6-5 and TRBJ2-2; unclear D gene. Deletions cut 2 bases from V and 8 bases from J, with 9 bases between. The CDR3 has 13 residues. The germline V gene encodes CDR1 MNHEY and CDR2 SVGAGI. The CDR3 coding sequence is TGTGCCAGCAGTTACGATGCGACTGGGGAGCTGTTTTTT. This translates into CASSYDATGELFF.

The V gene is TRBV5-6, the J gene TRBJ2-3, with D maybe TRBD1 (5 bases). Trimming cost V 3 bases and J 3 bases, with 14 bases left between them. Germline CDR1 reads SGHDT; CDR2 reads YYEEEE. The CDR3 spans 15 residues. CDR3 sequence (DNA): TGTGCCAGCAGCTCATGGACAATGGCTACAGATACGCAGTATTTT. This codes for CASSSWTMATDTQYF.

Of note for this clone: Other DNA sequences in this sample translate to the same CDR3. V and J are TRBV4-3 and TRBJ2-7; 8 bases line up with TRBD1. V shed 3 bases and J 4 bases; nucleotides not matched to a gene: 5. The CDR3 is 14 amino acids. CDR1 and CDR2 from the germline V gene are LGHNA and YSLEER. In DNA form, the CDR3 reads TGCGCCAGCAGCCAGGCAGGGGGCTCGTACGAGCAGTACTTC. Amino acid sequence: CASSQAGGSYEQYF.

This chain links TRBV27 with TRBJ2-7; TRBD1 matches at 9 bases. The V segment lost 8 bases and the J segment 2 bases; nucleotides outside the gene matches: 4. Germline V lookup: CDR1 MNHEY, CDR2 SMNVEV (reference sequence). The CDR3 consists of 13 residues. The CDR3, as DNA: TGTGCCAGCGGGACAGGGCTTACCTACGAGCAGTACTTC. This codes for CASGTGLTYEQYF.

The V gene is TRBV2, the J gene TRBJ2-4, with D possibly TRBD2 on 5 matching bases. This CDR3 has 15 amino acids. Germline lookup yields CDR1 SNHLY and CDR2 FYNNEI. V was shortened by 3 bases and J by 0 bases, with 9 bases between the two germline ends. The CDR3, as DNA: TGTGCCAGCAGTGACTGGGCGGGAGCCAAAAACATTCAGTACTTC. Amino acids: CASSDWAGAKNIQYF.

V is TRBV7-8 and J is TRBJ2-7; 7 bases fit TRBD1. V lost 4 bases to trimming and J lost 3 bases; unmatched junction nucleotides: 6. Looked up from germline, CDR1 is SGHVS and CDR2 is FQNEAQ. The CDR3 totals 14 residues. The CDR3 DNA follows: TGTGCCAGCAGCTCCCAGGGGGATTACTACGAGCAGTACTTC. Translated, it gives CASSSQGDYYEQYF.

The chain employs TRBV10-1 and TRBJ2-1, with 8 bases identical to TRBD2. With V trimmed by 6 bases and J by 3 bases, 13 bases remained unmatched. The germline gives CDR1 WNHNN, CDR2 SYGVQD (reference sequence). CDR3 length: 17 residues. CDR3 region: CASSPGTRGGGYNEQFF. The CDR3 DNA sequence: TGCGCCAGCAGCCCCGGGACTAGAGGGGGTGGCTACAATGAGCAGTTCTTC.

This clone turned up a few times. This chain joins TRBV10-2 and TRBJ2-2; 9 nucleotides match TRBD1. CDR1 and CDR2 (germline): WSHSY, SAAADI. CDR3 size: 13 residues. Trimming cost V 8 bases and J 3 bases; bases outside gene matches: 1. Here the CDR3 DNA reads TGCGCCAGCCGGACAGGGGACACCGGGGAGCTGTTTTTT. Protein: CASRTGDTGELFF.

CDR3 coding DNA: TGTGCCAGCAGTTGGGACACGCTTGAAAACTATGGCTACACCTTC. Translation gives CASSWDTLENYGYTF. The J gene is TRBJ1-2, the V gene TRBV28, with D perhaps TRBD1 (6 bases). Germline loops: CDR1 MDHEN, CDR2 SYDVKM. With 4 bases removed from V and 2 bases from J, the gap between germline ends came to 14 bases. This CDR3 has 15 amino acids.

The V and J genes are TRBV9 and TRBJ2-3; no clear D gene. The CDR3 loop spans 14 amino acids. Per the germline V gene, CDR1 is SGDLS and CDR2 is YYNGEE. Trimming removed 0 bases from V and 7 bases from J, with 12 bases in between. This chain's CDR3 is CASSVDLLVNTQYF. The CDR3 nucleotides are TGTGCCAGCAGCGTAGACCTCTTAGTGAATACGCAGTATTTT. Supplemented by reference TRBV9 and TRBJ2-3, the full variable domain reads DSGVTQTPKHLITATGQRVTLRCSPRSGDLSVYWYQQSLDQGLQFLIQYYNGEERAKGNILERFSAQQFPDLHSELNLSSLELGDSALYFCASSVDLLVNTQYFGPGTRLTVL.

The V call is TRBV25-1, the J call TRBJ1-2, with D unclear. This CDR3 has 12 amino acids. Germline V CDR1 and CDR2: MGHDK, SYGVNS. Between the trimmed V and J ends, which lost 4 bases and 3 bases, there was a span of 6 bases. The CDR3 here is CASSVGDYGYTF. The CDR3 coding sequence is TGTGCCAGCAGTGTGGGAGACTATGGCTACACCTTC.

V gene TRBV19 combines with J gene TRBJ1-1; tentatively, D is TRBD1 (5 bases). Germline V gives CDR1 LNHDA, CDR2 SQIVND (reference sequence). The germline V and J ends were trimmed by 0 bases and 4 bases, with 9 bases remaining between them. There are 14 residues in the CDR3. In DNA, the CDR3 is TGTGCCAGTAGTATAGACGGGGGGACCACTGAAGCTTTCTTT. Amino acids: CASSIDGGTTEAFF.

V is TRBV28 and J is TRBJ2-7; a weak D match, TRBD2 (6 bases). V dropped 4 bases and J dropped 3 bases, with 19 bases sitting between them. The CDR3 is 16 residues long. Per the germline V gene, CDR1 is MDHEN and CDR2 is SYDVKM. The CDR3 region is CASSSGERADLYEQYF. In nucleotides, the CDR3 is TGTGCCAGCAGTTCCGGGGAGCGGGCGGACCTCTACGAGCAGTACTTC.

Only one count was recorded for this clone. The chain combines TRBV19 with TRBJ2-3, with D possibly being TRBD1 (5 bases). Germline V gene data show CDR1 as LNHDA and CDR2 as SQIVND (reference sequence). V was cut by 3 bases and J by 3 bases, with 7 bases left in between. The CDR3 loop spans 13 amino acids. CDR3: CASSIAGTDTQYF. CDR3 sequence (DNA): TGTGCCAGTAGTATCGCAGGGACAGATACGCAGTATTTT.

CDR3 nucleotide sequence: TGTGCCAGCAGCCTAACTGGGACCGCTATGGGCTACACCTTC. This encodes CASSLTGTAMGYTF. V gene TRBV27 combines with J gene TRBJ1-2, with a weak D call TRBD1 (5 bases). Germline values: CDR1 MNHEY, CDR2 SMNVEV (reference sequence). The CDR3 contains 14 residues. Trimming removed 6 bases from V and 8 bases from J, with 19 bases in between.

The chain recombines TRBV5-1 with TRBJ1-1; no reliable D call. The CDR3 extends over 14 amino acids. Germline CDR1 is SGHRS and CDR2 is YFSETQ. V dropped 0 bases and J dropped 4 bases, with 10 bases sitting between them. CDR3 in amino acids: CASSLVGGSTEAFF. The CDR3 nucleotides are TGCGCCAGCAGCTTGGTCGGTGGGAGCACTGAAGCTTTCTTT. Full variable domain (missing parts from reference TRBV5-1 and TRBJ1-1): KAGVTQTPRYLIKTRGQQVTLSCSPISGHRSVSWYQQTPGQGLQFLFEYFSETQRNKGNFPGRFSGRQFSNSRSEMNVSTLELGDSALYLCASSLVGGSTEAFFGQGTRLTVV.

This clone was observed once. The CDR3 sequence: CASSLGTDNYGYTF. CDR3 nucleotide sequence: TGTGCCAGCAGCTTAGGGACAGACAATTATGGCTACACCTTC. The chain carries TRBV7-9 and TRBJ1-2; D is perhaps TRBD1 (6 bases). V was shortened by 1 base and J by 5 bases, with 11 bases between the two germline ends. Germline V CDR1 and CDR2: SEHNR, FQNEAQ (reference sequence). The CDR3 spans 14 residues.

This rearrangement joins TRBV5-4 to TRBJ2-7; D may be TRBD1 or TRBD2 (6 bases each). V lost 2 bases and J 2 bases, leaving 11 bases between the germline ends. The germline V gene encodes CDR1 SGHNT and CDR2 YYREEE (reference sequence). This CDR3 comprises 14 residues. Here the CDR3 DNA reads TGTGCCAGCAGCTTACTAGGGGGGCCCTACGAGCAGTACTTC. Protein product: CASSLLGGPYEQYF. Variable domain in full (rest from reference TRBV5-4 and TRBJ2-7): ETGVTQSPTHLIKTRGQQVTLRCSSQSGHNTVSWYQQALGQGPQFIFQYYREEENGRGNFPPRFSGLQFPNYSSELNVNALELDDSALYLCASSLLGGPYEQYFGPGTRLTVT.

The chain couples TRBV7-9 to TRBJ2-7; 7 bases line up with TRBD1. The CDR3 runs to 14 residues. The V gene's germline CDR1 is SEHNR and CDR2 FQNEAQ (reference sequence). With V trimmed by 5 bases and J by 3 bases, 7 bases remained unmatched. For the CDR3, the DNA is TGTGCCAGCAGCCCACGACAGGGTATCTACGAGCAGTACTTC. The encoded protein is CASSPRQGIYEQYF.

The chain couples TRBV6-5 to TRBJ1-4; no firm D call. The CDR3 has 14 amino acids. CDR1 and CDR2 from the germline V gene are MNHEY and SVGAGI. Trimming left V 8 bases short and J 0 bases short, with 10 bases between. The CDR3 coding sequence is TGTGCCAGCTTTCCCTATGCAACTAATGAAAAACTGTTTTTT. This sequence encodes CASFPYATNEKLFF.

This rearrangement joins TRBV9 to TRBJ2-7; no clear D. Trimming took off 0 bases at V and 0 bases at J, with 7 bases between the two ends. Per the germline V gene, CDR1 is SGDLS and CDR2 is YYNGEE. The CDR3 totals 14 residues. CDR3 loop: CASSVAENSYEQYF. The CDR3 bases are TGTGCCAGCAGCGTAGCGGAGAACTCCTACGAGCAGTACTTC.

This clone came up a few times. This rearrangement joins TRBV27 to TRBJ2-7, with D maybe TRBD1 (6 bases). In germline, CDR1 is MNHEY, CDR2 SMNVEV (reference sequence). The CDR3 totals 13 residues. Trimming shortened V by 2 bases and J by 3 bases, and 8 bases separated the two germline ends. CDR3 amino acids: CASSLGGVYEQYF. The DNA of the CDR3 is TGTGCCAGCAGTTTAGGGGGCGTCTACGAGCAGTACTTC.

The V call is TRBV28, the J call TRBJ2-1; TRBD2 aligns across 7 bases. The CDR3 runs to 14 residues. With V trimmed by 8 bases and J by 0 bases, 4 bases remained unmatched. The germline V gene has CDR1 MDHEN and CDR2 SYDVKM. The CDR3 DNA follows: TGTGCCAGCTGGGGCGGGAGCTCCTACAATGAGCAGTTCTTC. The encoded protein is CASWGGSSYNEQFF.

CDR3 sequence reads: CASSSRGSPGELFF. CDR3 DNA: TGTGCCAGCAGCTCCAGGGGGAGCCCCGGGGAGCTGTTTTTT. This rearrangement joins TRBV11-3 to TRBJ2-2; TRBD1 agrees at 7 bases. The CDR3 is made up of 14 amino acids. Unmatched junction bases numbered 5, after V lost 4 bases and J lost 6 bases. Germline V CDR1 and CDR2: SGHNT, YENEEA.

In this sample, this clone turned up a few times. This chain links TRBV2 with TRBJ1-2; possible D gene TRBD1, 6 bases. CDR1 SNHLY and CDR2 FYNNEI come from the germline V gene. V was cut by 6 bases and J by 2 bases, with 10 bases left in between. The CDR3 sequence is 13 residues long. This CDR3 reads CASSAGANYGYTF. The CDR3 coding sequence is TGTGCCAGCAGCGCGGGGGCCAACTATGGCTACACCTTC. Using reference TRBV2 and TRBJ1-2 for the parts outside the CDR3, the full variable domain is EPEVTQTPSHQVTQMGQEVILRCVPISNHLYFYWYRQILGQKVEFLVSFYNNEISEKSEIFDDQFSVERPDGSNFTLKIRSTKLEDSAMYFCASSAGANYGYTFGSGTRLTVV.

The V gene is TRBV19, the J gene TRBJ1-1; D unresolved. Germline V gives CDR1 LNHDA, CDR2 SQIVND (reference sequence). The V end was cut by 2 bases, the J end by 0 bases, with 10 bases between. CDR3 size: 15 residues. The CDR3 reads CASSIIDPMNTEAFF. In nucleotides, the CDR3 is TGTGCCAGTAGTATAATTGACCCCATGAACACTGAAGCTTTCTTT.

Only one count was recorded for this clone. The chain is built from TRBV19 and TRBJ1-5, with D tentatively TRBD1 (6 bases). This CDR3 spans 14 amino acids. Germline V gives CDR1 LNHDA, CDR2 SQIVND (reference sequence). V was trimmed by 6 bases and J by 4 bases, leaving 13 bases between them. The CDR3 DNA is TGTGCCAGTAGCTGGGGGGCCTTAAATCAGCCCCAGCATTTT. Protein product: CASSWGALNQPQHF.

The chain employs TRBV19 and TRBJ1-1; 9 nucleotides line up with TRBD1. The junction had 10 bases not matched to a gene; V was cut back by 5 bases and J by 6 bases. The germline gives CDR1 LNHDA, CDR2 SQIVND (reference sequence). The CDR3 is 15 residues long. CDR3 protein: CASSPDRGSTSEAFF. CDR3 nucleotides: TGTGCCAGTAGTCCCGACAGGGGGTCTACGTCTGAAGCTTTCTTT.

This chain uses TRBV7-9 with TRBJ2-7; 11 nucleotides align to TRBD1. The CDR3 extends over 14 amino acids. Trimming at V came to 6 bases and at J to 7 bases, leaving 8 bases not matched to a gene. Germline CDR1 SEHNR, CDR2 FQNEAQ (reference sequence). As DNA, the CDR3 is TGTGCCAGCAGTCTAGGACAGGGGGCAGGGGAGCAGTACTTC. Encoded protein: CASSLGQGAGEQYF.

The chain joins TRBV9 to TRBJ2-1; no definite D call. CDR3 length equals 15 residues. Trimming cost V 3 bases and J 1 base, with 11 bases left between them. Germline CDR1 and CDR2: SGDLS and YYNGEE. The CDR3 DNA follows: TGTGCCAGCAGCGCCGCTGGAGTTTCCTACAATGAGCAGTTCTTC. Translation: CASSAAGVSYNEQFF.